These 30 T cell receptor beta chains came from one sample sequenced in a study of blood T cell repertoires in COVID-19 (TCRdb year 2020). The receptor library was made with the immunoSEQ multiplex PCR assay. In its TCRdb copy, this immuneACCESS table keeps in-frame sequences only and misses some clones. Where compared with another copy, unresolved V genes explain less than half of these, and the others have no known cause. The sample table shows about 94,000 clones, and about 90% are seen once. The ten largest account for approximately 7% of the sample. The sequencing sample was made of peripheral blood. The receptor source for this set is a human donor with acute or convalescent COVID-19. The donor label of this sample is uncertain.

The chain has TRBV3-1 (or the pseudogene TRBV3-2) and TRBJ2-3, with no clear D. Trimming took 1 base from V and 4 from J, leaving 9 bases between them. The CDR3 has 14 residues. Germline V gene sequence: CDR1 LGHDT, CDR2 YNNKEL (reference sequence). The CDR3 reads CASSQGAWADTQYF. The CDR3 DNA reads TGTGCCAGCAGCCAAGGGGCTTGGGCAGATACGCAGTATTTT.

The rearrangement links TRBV27 to TRBJ2-5, with D maybe TRBD1 (6 bases). Germline V gives CDR1 MNHEY, CDR2 SMNVEV (reference sequence). The CDR3 consists of 14 residues. V was clipped by 1 base and J by 7 bases, with 13 bases between them. CDR3 residues: CASSLFQGSATQYF. CDR3 coding DNA: TGTGCCAGCAGTTTATTTCAGGGGTCGGCGACCCAGTACTTC.

The chain employs TRBV24-1 and TRBJ2-1; D gene uncertain. From germline, CDR1 is KGHDR and CDR2 SFDVKD. The V gene lost 8 bases and the J gene lost 3 bases, with 10 bases spanning the gap. CDR3 size: 13 residues. CDR3 bases: TGTGCCACCACGGGTCGAAACTACAATGAGCAGTTCTTC. Protein: CATTGRNYNEQFF.

The V and J genes are TRBV2 and TRBJ1-4; 10 nucleotides match TRBD1. V shed 6 bases and J 8 bases; nucleotides not matched to a gene: 3. Germline V gives CDR1 SNHLY, CDR2 FYNNEI. The CDR3 contains 13 residues. CDR3 region: CASRDRGREKLFF. The CDR3 DNA is TGTGCCAGCAGGGACAGGGGGAGGGAAAAACTGTTTTTT.

The rearrangement uses TRBV4-1 and TRBJ2-5, with 10 bases lining up with TRBD2. Per the germline V gene, CDR1 is MGHRA and CDR2 is YSYEKL. CDR3 size: 15 residues. With 4 bases clipped from V and 2 bases from J, the junction kept 4 bases outside the gene matches. CDR3 residues: CASSPSGGNQETQYF. Written as DNA, the CDR3 is TGCGCCAGCAGCCCTAGCGGGGGAAATCAAGAGACCCAGTACTTC.

The V call is TRBV4-3, the J call TRBJ1-5; unclear D gene. V lost 6 bases to trimming and J lost 2 bases, with 11 bases between them. CDR3 length: 14 residues. The germline gives CDR1 LGHNA, CDR2 YSLEER. DNA of the CDR3: TGCGCCAGCAGTTCGGTCTATCGCAATCAGCCCCAGCATTTT. Its translation is CASSSVYRNQPQHF.

The genes are TRBV25-1 and TRBJ1-2; D ambiguous. CDR3 size: 12 residues. Germline-derived CDR1 and CDR2 are MGHDK and SYGVNS. The V end lost 6 bases, the J end lost 0 bases, and 5 bases lay between the germline ends. The CDR3 DNA follows: TGTGCCAGCAGCCTTTCTAACTATGGCTACACCTTC. Translation: CASSLSNYGYTF.

V usage is TRBV28 and J usage is TRBJ1-1, with a weak D call TRBD1 (5 bases). CDR3 length equals 13 residues. The germline gives CDR1 MDHEN, CDR2 SYDVKM. With 7 bases removed from V and 7 bases from J, the gap between germline ends came to 16 bases. The chain's CDR3 is CASKAGVRGEAFF. The CDR3 DNA sequence: TGTGCCAGCAAGGCCGGCGTTAGGGGTGAAGCTTTCTTT.

In this sample, this clone turned up a few times. The CDR3 loop reads CASSEGQGDVETF. DNA of the CDR3: TGCGCCAGCAGTGAGGGCCAGGGCGATGTAGAGACCTTC. V gene TRBV10-1 combines with J gene TRBJ1-2; D is perhaps TRBD1 (5 bases). This CDR3 has 13 residues. Trimming took 2 bases from V and 14 from J, leaving 18 bases between them. From germline, CDR1 is WNHNN and CDR2 SYGVQD (reference sequence).

At least ten counts were recorded for this clone. The J gene is TRBJ1-6, the V gene TRBV5-1; 10 bases agree with TRBD1. The germline V gene encodes CDR1 SGHRS and CDR2 YFSETQ. The CDR3 sequence is 15 residues long. With 4 bases clipped from V and 5 bases from J, the junction kept 3 bases outside the gene matches. CDR3 sequence reads: CASSHGTGDNSPLHF. CDR3 sequence (DNA): TGCGCCAGCAGCCATGGGACAGGGGATAATTCACCCCTCCACTTT. The full variable domain, its missing parts supplied by reference TRBV5-1 and TRBJ1-6, is KAGVTQTPRYLIKTRGQQVTLSCSPISGHRSVSWYQQTPGQGLQFLFEYFSETQRNKGNFPGRFSGRQFSNSRSEMNVSTLELGDSALYLCASSHGTGDNSPLHFGNGTRLTVT.

The genes are TRBV5-4 and TRBJ2-5; D perhaps matches TRBD1 (6 bases). This CDR3 contains 17 residues. V was pared by 1 base and J by 7 bases, with 23 bases between. The germline V gene encodes CDR1 SGHNT and CDR2 YYREEE (reference sequence). CDR3 loop: CASSLRAGEFFLVTQYF. The CDR3 DNA reads TGTGCCAGCAGCTTGCGGGCAGGGGAGTTTTTCTTAGTGACCCAGTACTTC.

V gene TRBV5-1 combines with J gene TRBJ1-1; D may be TRBD1 (6 bases). Germline-derived CDR1 and CDR2 are SGHRS and YFSETQ. The CDR3 runs 16 residues. V was pared by 2 bases and J by 3 bases, with 17 bases between. The CDR3: CASSLDPQGSYTEAFF. The CDR3 nucleotides are TGCGCCAGCAGCTTAGATCCTCAGGGGTCGTACACTGAAGCTTTCTTT.

V and J are TRBV7-3 and TRBJ1-1; no reliable D call. The length of the CDR3 is 13 residues. Germline CDR1 is SGHTA and CDR2 is FQGTGA. Trimming left V 1 base short and J 3 bases short, with 6 bases between. The CDR3 region is CASSLNDYTEAFF. The CDR3 nucleotides are TGTGCCAGCAGCTTAAACGACTACACTGAAGCTTTCTTT.

V usage is TRBV4-1 and J usage is TRBJ1-4, with no clear D. Per germline, CDR1 MGHRA and CDR2 YSYEKL. V was cut by 3 bases and J by 0 bases, with 8 bases left in between. The CDR3 is 15 amino acids. Here the CDR3 DNA reads TGCGCCAGCAGCCAGGCTGATACAACTAATGAAAAACTGTTTTTT. As protein: CASSQADTTNEKLFF.

The J gene is TRBJ2-3, the V gene TRBV6-1; D remains unclear. Germline V gene data show CDR1 as MNHNS and CDR2 as SASEGT. CDR3 length: 13 residues. Trimming pared 1 base from V and 2 bases from J, leaving 4 bases between. The CDR3 DNA is TGTGCCAGCAGTGAAGACTTCACAGATACGCAGTATTTT. It encodes CASSEDFTDTQYF.

This clone was seen only a few times. V gene TRBV29-1 combines with J gene TRBJ2-2; the match to TRBD1 covers 7 bases. Germline V lookup: CDR1 SQVTM, CDR2 ANQGSEA. This CDR3 spans 17 amino acids. Losses at the gene ends were 4 bases for V and 2 bases for J; bases not matched to a gene: 13. DNA for the CDR3: TGCAGCGTTGGGGACCGGACAGGCGATCTTAACACCGGGGAGCTGTTTTTT. Translating it yields CSVGDRTGDLNTGELFF.

V usage is TRBV27 and J usage is TRBJ2-3; 12 positions match TRBD2. Trimming took 5 bases from V and 3 from J; bases not matched to a gene: 15. The CDR3 has 19 residues. From germline, CDR1 is MNHEY and CDR2 SMNVEV (reference sequence). CDR3 residues: CASSVRSPSGTSGTDTQYF. CDR3 bases: TGTGCCAGCAGTGTAAGATCGCCCTCCGGGACTAGCGGGACAGATACGCAGTATTTT.

This chain joins TRBV10-3 and TRBJ2-5; D gene unclear. V was cut by 4 bases and J by 3 bases, with 6 bases left in between. The CDR3 consists of 12 residues. The germline CDR1 and CDR2 sequences are ENHRY and SYGVKD. The CDR3 is CAISGQKETQYF. As DNA, the CDR3 is TGTGCCATCAGTGGTCAAAAAGAGACCCAGTACTTC.

V and J are TRBV11-2 and TRBJ1-2; D is possibly TRBD1 (5 bases). The CDR3 contains 12 residues. Germline V gene data show CDR1 as SGHAT and CDR2 as FQNNGV. Trimming cost V 0 bases and J 14 bases, with 13 bases left between them. The CDR3 loop reads CASSLELGVRTF. Here the CDR3 DNA reads TGTGCCAGCAGCTTAGAGTTAGGGGTGCGTACCTTC.

This sequence joins TRBV11-2 and TRBJ2-5; 8 nucleotides agree with TRBD1. The CDR3 spans 14 residues. V dropped 4 bases and J dropped 1; count of bases not matched to a gene: 2. Germline CDR1 reads SGHAT; CDR2 reads FQNNGV. The DNA for the CDR3 is TGTGCCAGCAGCTGGACAGGGAGCCAAGAGACCCAGTACTTC. Residues: CASSWTGSQETQYF.

This rearrangement joins TRBV14 to TRBJ1-3, with 8 bases fitting TRBD1. In germline, CDR1 is SGHDN, CDR2 FVKESK. The CDR3 contains 14 residues. The trim removed 5 bases at V and 6 bases at J, leaving 6 bases unmatched. The CDR3 DNA sequence: TGTGCCAGCAGCGCGGCAGGGGGCCTAAACACCATATATTTT. It encodes CASSAAGGLNTIYF.

The gene calls are TRBV5-1 and TRBJ2-6; D is unresolved. The CDR3 contains 14 residues. Germline V gene data show CDR1 as SGHRS and CDR2 as YFSETQ. The V and J ends lost 0 bases and 2 bases respectively, with 3 bases between them. Here the CDR3 reads CASSLVAGANVLTF. CDR3 sequence (DNA): TGCGCCAGCAGCTTGGTAGCTGGGGCCAACGTCCTGACTTTC.

The chain joins TRBV4-2 to TRBJ1-1; D uncertain. In germline, CDR1 is LGHNA, CDR2 YNFKEQ. Trimming took 0 bases from V and 2 from J, leaving 13 bases between them. The CDR3 is 16 amino acids. CDR3 sequence reads: CASSQDLEGKNTEAFF. CDR3 nucleotides: TGTGCCAGCAGCCAAGATCTGGAGGGAAAAAACACTGAAGCTTTCTTT.

The chain has TRBV5-4 and TRBJ2-2, with a possible D match to TRBD2 (6 bases). The V end was cut by 0 bases, the J end by 4 bases, with 10 bases between. The CDR3 totals 15 residues. The germline CDR1 and CDR2 sequences are SGHNT and YYREEE (reference sequence). CDR3 region: CASSLATGVTGELFF. CDR3 sequence (DNA): TGTGCCAGCAGCTTGGCTACGGGGGTCACCGGGGAGCTGTTTTTT.

V usage is TRBV30 and J usage is TRBJ2-7; D unresolved. The V gene lost 1 base and the J gene lost 0 bases, with 4 bases spanning the gap. The V gene's germline CDR1 is GTSNPN and CDR2 SVGIG (reference sequence). The CDR3 extends over 12 amino acids. This CDR3 is CAWSAGSYEQYF. Here the CDR3 DNA reads TGTGCCTGGAGTGCGGGCTCCTACGAGCAGTACTTC.

The chain employs TRBV27 and TRBJ2-1; 9 bases are shared with TRBD1. The CDR3 length is 15 residues. Per germline, CDR1 MNHEY and CDR2 SMNVEV (reference sequence). V lost 5 bases, J lost 4 bases, and 6 bases stayed unmatched. DNA for the CDR3: TGTGCCAGCAGTAGCGGACAGGGGAGATACAATGAGCAGTTCTTC. Its protein product is CASSSGQGRYNEQFF.

The chain recombines TRBV3-1 (or the pseudogene TRBV3-2) with TRBJ1-1, with TRBD1 matching 7 bases. V shed 1 base and J 5 bases; nucleotides not matched to a gene: 7. The CDR3 covers 15 residues. CDR1 and CDR2 (germline): LGHDT, YNNKEL (reference sequence). CDR3 amino acids: CASSQGQGAFTEAFF. CDR3 DNA sequence: TGTGCCAGCAGCCAAGGACAGGGCGCCTTTACTGAAGCTTTCTTT.

The chain joins TRBV11-2 to TRBJ2-3; 12 bases map to TRBD1. Germline V CDR1 and CDR2: SGHAT, FQNNGV. The ends lost 5 bases at V and 4 bases at J; junction bases unmatched: 4. The CDR3 is made up of 15 amino acids. CDR3 protein: CASSGGQGAADTQYF. DNA of the CDR3: TGTGCCAGCAGCGGGGGACAGGGGGCCGCAGATACGCAGTATTTT.

The rearrangement joins TRBV5-1 to TRBJ1-1; 10 bases align to TRBD1. Germline V CDR1 and CDR2: SGHRS, YFSETQ. The V segment lost 5 bases and the J segment 12 bases; nucleotides outside the gene matches: 10. The length of the CDR3 is 13 residues. CDR3 in DNA: TGCGCCAGCAGATTGACAGGGGGCCGGGCGTCTTTCTTT. Protein product: CASRLTGGRASFF.

The chain carries TRBV2 and TRBJ1-2, with 8 bases that match TRBD1. CDR1 is SNHLY, CDR2 FYNNEI, per germline. Unmatched junction bases numbered 6, after V lost 6 bases and J lost 3 bases. CDR3 length: 14 amino acids. The CDR3 spells CASSAGGRDYGYTF. The CDR3 DNA sequence: TGTGCCAGCAGCGCAGGGGGCAGGGACTATGGCTACACCTTC.